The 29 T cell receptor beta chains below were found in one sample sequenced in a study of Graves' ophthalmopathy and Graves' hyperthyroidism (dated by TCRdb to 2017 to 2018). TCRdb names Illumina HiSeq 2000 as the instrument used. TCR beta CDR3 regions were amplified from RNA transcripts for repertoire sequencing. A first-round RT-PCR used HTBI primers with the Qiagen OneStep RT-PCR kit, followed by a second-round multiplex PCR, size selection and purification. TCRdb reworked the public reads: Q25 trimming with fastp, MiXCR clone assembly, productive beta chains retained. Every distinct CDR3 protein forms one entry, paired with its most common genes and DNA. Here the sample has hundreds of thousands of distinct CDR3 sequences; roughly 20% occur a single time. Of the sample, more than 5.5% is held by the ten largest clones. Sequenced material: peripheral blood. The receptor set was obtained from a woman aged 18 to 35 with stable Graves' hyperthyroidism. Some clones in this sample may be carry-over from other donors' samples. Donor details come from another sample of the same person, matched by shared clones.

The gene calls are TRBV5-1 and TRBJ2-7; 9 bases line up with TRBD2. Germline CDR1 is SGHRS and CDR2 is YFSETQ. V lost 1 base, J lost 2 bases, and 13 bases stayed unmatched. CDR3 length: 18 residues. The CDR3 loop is CASSLSTSGPYDTYEQYF. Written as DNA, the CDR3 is TGCGCCAGCAGCTTGTCGACTAGCGGTCCCTATGATACCTACGAGCAGTACTTC. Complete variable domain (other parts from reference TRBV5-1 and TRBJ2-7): KAGVTQTPRYLIKTRGQQVTLSCSPISGHRSVSWYQQTPGQGLQFLFEYFSETQRNKGNFPGRFSGRQFSNSRSEMNVSTLELGDSALYLCASSLSTSGPYDTYEQYFGPGTRLTVT.

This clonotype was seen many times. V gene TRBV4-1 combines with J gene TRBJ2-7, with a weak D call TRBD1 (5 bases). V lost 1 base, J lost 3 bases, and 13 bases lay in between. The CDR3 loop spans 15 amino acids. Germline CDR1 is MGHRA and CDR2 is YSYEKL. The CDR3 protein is CASSQGQGVNYEQYF. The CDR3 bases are TGCGCCAGCAGCCAAGGTCAGGGTGTAAACTACGAGCAGTACTTC.

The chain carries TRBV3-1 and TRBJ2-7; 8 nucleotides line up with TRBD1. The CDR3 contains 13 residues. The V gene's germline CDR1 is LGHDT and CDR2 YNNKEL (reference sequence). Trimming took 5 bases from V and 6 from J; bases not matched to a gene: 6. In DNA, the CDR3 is TGTGCCAGCAGCGAACAGGGGGTAGGCGAGCAGTACTTC. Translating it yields CASSEQGVGEQYF.

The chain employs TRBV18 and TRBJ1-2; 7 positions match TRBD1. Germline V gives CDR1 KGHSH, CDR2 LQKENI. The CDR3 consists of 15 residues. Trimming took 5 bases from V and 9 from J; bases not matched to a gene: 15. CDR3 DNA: TGTGCCAGCTCAAACAAAACAGGGGCCGTTCCGAGCTACACCTTC. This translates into CASSNKTGAVPSYTF.

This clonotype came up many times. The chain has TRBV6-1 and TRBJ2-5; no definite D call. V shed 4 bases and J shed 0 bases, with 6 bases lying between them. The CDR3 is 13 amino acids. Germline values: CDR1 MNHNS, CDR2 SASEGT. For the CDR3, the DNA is TGTGCCAGCAGTGTCCACAACCAAGAGACCCAGTACTTC. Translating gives CASSVHNQETQYF.

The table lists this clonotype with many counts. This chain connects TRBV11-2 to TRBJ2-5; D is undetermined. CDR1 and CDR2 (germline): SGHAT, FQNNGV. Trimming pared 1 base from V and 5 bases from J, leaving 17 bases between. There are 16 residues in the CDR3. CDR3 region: CASSLVENRIEETQYF. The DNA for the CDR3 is TGTGCCAGCAGCTTAGTCGAAAACCGAATCGAGGAGACCCAGTACTTC.

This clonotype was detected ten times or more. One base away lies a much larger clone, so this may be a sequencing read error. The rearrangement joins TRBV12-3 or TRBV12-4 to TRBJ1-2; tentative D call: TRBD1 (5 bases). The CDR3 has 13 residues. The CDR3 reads CASRRDDSYGHTF. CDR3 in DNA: TGTGCCAGCAGGAGGGACGACTCCTATGGCCACACCTTC.

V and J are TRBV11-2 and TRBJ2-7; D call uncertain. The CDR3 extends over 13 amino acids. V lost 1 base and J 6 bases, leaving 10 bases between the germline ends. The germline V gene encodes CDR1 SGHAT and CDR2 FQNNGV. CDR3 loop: CASSLGPPTEQYF. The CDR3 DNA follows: TGTGCCAGCAGCTTAGGGCCCCCGACCGAGCAGTACTTC.

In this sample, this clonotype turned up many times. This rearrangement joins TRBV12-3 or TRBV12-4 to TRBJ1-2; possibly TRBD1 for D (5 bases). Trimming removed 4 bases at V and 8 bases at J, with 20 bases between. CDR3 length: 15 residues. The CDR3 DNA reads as TGTGCCAGCAGTTACCACAGGAGGACCTATGGGGGCTACACCTTC. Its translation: CASSYHRRTYGGYTF.

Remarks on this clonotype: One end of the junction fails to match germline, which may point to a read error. The CDR3 bases are TGTGCCAGCAGTCTAGCGGGGGGGCTCGAGCAGTACTTC. Amino acids: CASSLAGGLEQYF. V usage is TRBV12-3 or TRBV12-4 and J usage is TRBJ2-7; 12 positions agree with TRBD2. The CDR3 spans 13 residues.

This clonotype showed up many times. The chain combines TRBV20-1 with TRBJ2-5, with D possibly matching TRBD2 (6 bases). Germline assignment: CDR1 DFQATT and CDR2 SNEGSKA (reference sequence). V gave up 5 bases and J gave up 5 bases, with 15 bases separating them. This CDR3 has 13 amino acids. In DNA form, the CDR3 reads TGCAGTGCTCAGATGACTAGTATCGAGACCCAGTACTTC. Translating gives CSAQMTSIETQYF.

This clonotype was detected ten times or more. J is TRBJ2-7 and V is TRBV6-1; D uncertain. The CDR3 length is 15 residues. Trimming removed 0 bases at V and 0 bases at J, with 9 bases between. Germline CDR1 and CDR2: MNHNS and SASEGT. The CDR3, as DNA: TGTGCCAGCAGTGAAGCGCTATGGGCCTCCTACGAGCAGTACTTC. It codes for CASSEALWASYEQYF.

CDR3 amino acids: CASSLNNPGYGYTF. CDR3 DNA: TGTGCCAGCAGCCTCAACAACCCGGGGTATGGCTACACCTTC. The chain has TRBV28 and TRBJ1-2; unclear D gene. With 6 bases removed from V and 5 bases from J, the gap between germline ends came to 16 bases. This CDR3 comprises 14 residues. The V gene's germline CDR1 is MDHEN and CDR2 SYDVKM.

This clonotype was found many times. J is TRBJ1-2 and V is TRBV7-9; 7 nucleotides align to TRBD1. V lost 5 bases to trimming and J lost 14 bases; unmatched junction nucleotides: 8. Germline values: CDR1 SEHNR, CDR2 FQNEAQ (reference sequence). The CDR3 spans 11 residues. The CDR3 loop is CASSPRQGQTF. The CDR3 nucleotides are TGTGCCAGCAGCCCAAGACAGGGACAGACCTTC.

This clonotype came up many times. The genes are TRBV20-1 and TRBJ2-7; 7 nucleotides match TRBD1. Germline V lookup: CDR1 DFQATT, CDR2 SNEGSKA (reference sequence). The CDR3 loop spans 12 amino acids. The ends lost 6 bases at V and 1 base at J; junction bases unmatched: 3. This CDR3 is CSASTGSYEQYF. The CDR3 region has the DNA TGCAGTGCCTCGACAGGGTCCTACGAGCAGTACTTC.

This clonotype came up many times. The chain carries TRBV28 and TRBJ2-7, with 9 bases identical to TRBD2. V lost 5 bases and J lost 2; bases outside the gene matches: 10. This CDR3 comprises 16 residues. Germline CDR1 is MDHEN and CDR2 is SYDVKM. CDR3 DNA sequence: TGTGCCAGCAGTACTCTGACTAGCGGAACTACCTACGAGCAGTACTTC. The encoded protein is CASSTLTSGTTYEQYF.

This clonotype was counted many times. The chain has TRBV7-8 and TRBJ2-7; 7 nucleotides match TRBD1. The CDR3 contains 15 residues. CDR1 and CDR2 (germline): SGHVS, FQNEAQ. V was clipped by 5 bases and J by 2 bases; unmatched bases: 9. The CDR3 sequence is CASSSPDRPTYEQYF. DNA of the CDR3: TGTGCCAGCAGCAGTCCGGACAGGCCGACCTACGAGCAGTACTTC. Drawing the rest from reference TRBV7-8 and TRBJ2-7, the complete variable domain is GAGVSQSPRYKVAKRGQDVALRCDPISGHVSLFWYQQALGQGPEFLTYFQNEAQLDKSGLPSDRFFAERPEGSVSTLKIQRTQQEDSAVYLCASSSPDRPTYEQYFGPGTRLTVT.

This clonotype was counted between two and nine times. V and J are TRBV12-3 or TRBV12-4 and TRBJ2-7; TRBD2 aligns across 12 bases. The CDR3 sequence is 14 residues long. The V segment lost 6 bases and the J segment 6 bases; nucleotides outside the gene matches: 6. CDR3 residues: CASRTSGGKFEQYF. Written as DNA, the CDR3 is TGTGCCAGCAGAACTAGCGGGGGGAAGTTCGAGCAGTACTTC.

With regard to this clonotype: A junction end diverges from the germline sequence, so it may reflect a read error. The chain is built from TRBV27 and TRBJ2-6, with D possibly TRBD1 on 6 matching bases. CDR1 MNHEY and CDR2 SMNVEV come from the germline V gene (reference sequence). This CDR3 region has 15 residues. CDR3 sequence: CASSVRGSGANALTF. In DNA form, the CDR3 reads TGTGCCAGCAGTGTCAGGGGCTCTGGGGCCAACGCCCTGACTTTC.

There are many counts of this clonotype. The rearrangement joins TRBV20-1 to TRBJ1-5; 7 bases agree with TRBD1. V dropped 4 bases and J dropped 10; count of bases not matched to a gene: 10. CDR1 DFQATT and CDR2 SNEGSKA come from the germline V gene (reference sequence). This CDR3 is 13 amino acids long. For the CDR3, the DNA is TGCAGTGCTAAAAGAAAGTGGACAGGTCCCCAGCATTTT. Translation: CSAKRKWTGPQHF.

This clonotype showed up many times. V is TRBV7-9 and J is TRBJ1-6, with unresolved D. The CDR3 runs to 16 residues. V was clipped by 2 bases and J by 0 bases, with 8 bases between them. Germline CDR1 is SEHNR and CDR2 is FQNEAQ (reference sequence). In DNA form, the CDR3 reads TGTGCCAGCAGCTTATCCGCAGCCTCCTATAATTCACCCCTCCACTTT. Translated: CASSLSAASYNSPLHF. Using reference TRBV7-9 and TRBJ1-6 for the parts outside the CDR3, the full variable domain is DTGVSQNPRHKITKRGQNVTFRCDPISEHNRLYWYRQTLGQGPEFLTYFQNEAQLEKSRLLSDRFSAERPKGSFSTLEIQRTEQGDSAMYLCASSLSAASYNSPLHFGNGTRLTVT.

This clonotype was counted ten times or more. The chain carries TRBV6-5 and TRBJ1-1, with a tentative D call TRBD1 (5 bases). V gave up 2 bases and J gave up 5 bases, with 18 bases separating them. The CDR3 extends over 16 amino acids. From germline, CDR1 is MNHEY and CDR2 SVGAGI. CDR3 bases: TGTGCCAGCAGTTACGGAGTCCAACAGGCGGGGACTGAAGCTTTCTTT. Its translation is CASSYGVQQAGTEAFF.

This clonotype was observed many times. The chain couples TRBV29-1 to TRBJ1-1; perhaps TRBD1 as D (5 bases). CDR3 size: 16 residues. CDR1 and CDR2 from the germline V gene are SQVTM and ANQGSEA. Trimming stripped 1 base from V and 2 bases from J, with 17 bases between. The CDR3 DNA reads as TGCAGCGTTGAAGGAGACTTGTGGCAGGGTAACACTGAAGCTTTCTTT. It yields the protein CSVEGDLWQGNTEAFF.

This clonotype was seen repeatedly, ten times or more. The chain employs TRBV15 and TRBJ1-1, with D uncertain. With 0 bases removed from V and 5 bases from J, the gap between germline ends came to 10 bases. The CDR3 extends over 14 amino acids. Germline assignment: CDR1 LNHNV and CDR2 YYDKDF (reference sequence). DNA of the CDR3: TGTGCCACCAGCAGAGATTTAAGGGTTACTGAAGCTTTCTTT. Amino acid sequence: CATSRDLRVTEAFF.

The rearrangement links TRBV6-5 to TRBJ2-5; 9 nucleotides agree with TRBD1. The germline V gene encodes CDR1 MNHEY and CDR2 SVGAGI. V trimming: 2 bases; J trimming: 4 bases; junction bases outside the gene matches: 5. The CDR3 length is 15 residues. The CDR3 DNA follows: TGTGCCAGCAGTTACAACAGGGGGCTATCAGAGACCCAGTACTTC. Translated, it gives CASSYNRGLSETQYF.

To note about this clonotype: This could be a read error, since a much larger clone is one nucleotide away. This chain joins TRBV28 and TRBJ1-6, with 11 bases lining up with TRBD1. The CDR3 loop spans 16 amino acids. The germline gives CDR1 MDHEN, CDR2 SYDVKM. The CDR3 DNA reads TGTGCCAGCAGTATGGCCCGGGACAGGGGGGGTTCACACCTCCACTTT. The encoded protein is CASSMARDRGGSHLHF.

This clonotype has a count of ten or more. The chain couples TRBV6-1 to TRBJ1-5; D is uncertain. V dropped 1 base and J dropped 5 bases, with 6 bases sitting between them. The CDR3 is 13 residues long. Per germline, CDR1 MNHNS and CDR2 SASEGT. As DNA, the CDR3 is TGTGCCAGCAGTGAAGGAAACTATCAGCCCCAGCATTTT. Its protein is CASSEGNYQPQHF.

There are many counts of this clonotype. CDR3 amino acids: CASSLKREETQYF. CDR3 DNA: TGTGCCAGCAGCTTAAAGCGGGAGGAGACCCAGTACTTC. The V call is TRBV7-2, the J call TRBJ2-5; 8 positions match TRBD2. Germline lookup yields CDR1 SGHTA and CDR2 FQGNSA. CDR3 size: 13 residues. The V gene end was trimmed by 2 bases and the J gene end by 5 bases; junction bases not matched to a gene: 1.

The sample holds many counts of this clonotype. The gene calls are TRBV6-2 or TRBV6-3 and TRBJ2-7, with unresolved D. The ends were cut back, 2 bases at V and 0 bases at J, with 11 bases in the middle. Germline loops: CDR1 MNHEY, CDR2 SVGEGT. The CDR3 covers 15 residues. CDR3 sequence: CASSYGTDASYEQYF. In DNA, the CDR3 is TGTGCCAGCAGTTACGGCACCGACGCCTCCTACGAGCAGTACTTC.